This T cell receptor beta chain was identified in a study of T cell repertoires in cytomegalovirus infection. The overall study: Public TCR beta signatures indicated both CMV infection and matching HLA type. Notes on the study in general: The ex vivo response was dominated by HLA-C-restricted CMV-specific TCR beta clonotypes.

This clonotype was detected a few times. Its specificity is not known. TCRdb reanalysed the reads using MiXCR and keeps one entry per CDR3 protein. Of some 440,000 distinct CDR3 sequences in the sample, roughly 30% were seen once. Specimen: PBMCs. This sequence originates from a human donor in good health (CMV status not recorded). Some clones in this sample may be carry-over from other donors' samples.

The CDR3 DNA sequence: TGCGCCAGCAGCCAAGATCTAAGCGTTGAAACGCAGTATTTT. This translates into CASSQDLSVETQYF. The chain employs TRBV4-3 and TRBJ2-3; no reliable D call. CDR3 size: 14 residues. Looked up from germline, CDR1 is LGHNA and CDR2 is YSLEER. V was cut by 0 bases and J by 9 bases, with 13 bases left in between.